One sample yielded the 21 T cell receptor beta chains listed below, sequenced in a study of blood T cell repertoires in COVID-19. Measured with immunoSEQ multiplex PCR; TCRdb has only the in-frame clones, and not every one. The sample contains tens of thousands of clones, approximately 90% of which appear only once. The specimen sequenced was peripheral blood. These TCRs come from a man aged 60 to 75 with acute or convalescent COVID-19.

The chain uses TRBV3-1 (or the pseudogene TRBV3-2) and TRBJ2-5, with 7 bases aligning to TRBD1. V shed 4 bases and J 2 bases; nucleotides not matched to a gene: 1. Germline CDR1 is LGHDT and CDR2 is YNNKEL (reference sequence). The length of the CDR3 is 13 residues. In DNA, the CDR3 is TGTGCCAGCAGCCGGGACAGACAAGAGACCCAGTACTTC. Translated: CASSRDRQETQYF.

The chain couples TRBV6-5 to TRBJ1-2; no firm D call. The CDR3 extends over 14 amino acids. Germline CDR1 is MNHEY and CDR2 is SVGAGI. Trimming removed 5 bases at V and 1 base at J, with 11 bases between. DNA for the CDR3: TGTGCCAGCAGTACCCGGGAGCTTAACTATGGCTACACCTTC. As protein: CASSTRELNYGYTF.

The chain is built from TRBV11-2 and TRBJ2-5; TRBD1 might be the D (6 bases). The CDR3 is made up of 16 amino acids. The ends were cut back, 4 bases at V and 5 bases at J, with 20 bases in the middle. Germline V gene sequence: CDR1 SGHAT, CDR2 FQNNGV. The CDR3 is CASSYNFGGLRETQYF. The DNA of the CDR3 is TGTGCCAGCAGCTACAATTTTGGGGGCCTCAGGGAGACCCAGTACTTC.

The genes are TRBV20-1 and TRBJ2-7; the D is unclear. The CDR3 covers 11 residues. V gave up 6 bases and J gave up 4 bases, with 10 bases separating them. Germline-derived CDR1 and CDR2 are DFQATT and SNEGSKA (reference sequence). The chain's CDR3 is CSAPSRYEQYF. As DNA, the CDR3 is TGCAGTGCCCCGAGCCGATACGAGCAGTACTTC.

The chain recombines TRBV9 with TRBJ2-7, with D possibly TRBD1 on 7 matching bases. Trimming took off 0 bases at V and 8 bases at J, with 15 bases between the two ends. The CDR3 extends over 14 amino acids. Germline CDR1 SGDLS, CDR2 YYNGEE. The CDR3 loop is CASSVAEGARKQYF. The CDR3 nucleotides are TGTGCCAGCAGCGTAGCGGAGGGGGCGCGAAAGCAGTACTTC.

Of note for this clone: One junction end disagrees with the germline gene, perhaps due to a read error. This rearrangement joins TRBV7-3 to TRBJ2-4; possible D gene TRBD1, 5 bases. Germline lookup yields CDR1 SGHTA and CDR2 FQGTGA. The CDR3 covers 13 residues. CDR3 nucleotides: TGTGCCAGCAGCCCTGGACACAAACACATTCAGTACTTC. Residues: CASSPGHKHIQYF.

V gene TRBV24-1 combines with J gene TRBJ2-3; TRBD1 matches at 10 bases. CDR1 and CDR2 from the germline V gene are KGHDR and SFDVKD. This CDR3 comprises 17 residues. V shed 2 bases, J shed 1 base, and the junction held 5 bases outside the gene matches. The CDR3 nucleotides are TGTGCCACCAGTGATTGGGGACAGGGGTTGGGCACAGATACGCAGTATTTT. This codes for CATSDWGQGLGTDTQYF.

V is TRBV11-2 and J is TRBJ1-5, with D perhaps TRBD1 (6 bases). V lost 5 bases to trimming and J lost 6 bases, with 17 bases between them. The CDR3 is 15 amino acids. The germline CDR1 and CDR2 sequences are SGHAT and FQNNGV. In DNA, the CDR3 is TGTGCCAGCAGCCCGACCGCCAGGGGAGTTCAGCCCCAGCATTTT. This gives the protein CASSPTARGVQPQHF.

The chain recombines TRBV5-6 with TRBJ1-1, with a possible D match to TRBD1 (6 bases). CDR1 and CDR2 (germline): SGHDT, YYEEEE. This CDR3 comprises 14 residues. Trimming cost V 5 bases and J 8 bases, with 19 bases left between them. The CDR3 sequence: CASSALPGQGEAFF. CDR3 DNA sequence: TGTGCCAGCAGTGCCCTTCCGGGACAAGGGGAAGCTTTCTTT.

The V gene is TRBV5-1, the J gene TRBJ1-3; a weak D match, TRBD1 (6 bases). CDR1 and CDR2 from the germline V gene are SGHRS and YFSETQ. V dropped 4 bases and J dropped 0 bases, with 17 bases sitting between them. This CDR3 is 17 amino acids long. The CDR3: CASSRTIDRNSGNTIYF. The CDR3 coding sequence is TGCGCCAGCAGCCGAACCATCGACAGGAACTCTGGAAACACCATATATTTT.

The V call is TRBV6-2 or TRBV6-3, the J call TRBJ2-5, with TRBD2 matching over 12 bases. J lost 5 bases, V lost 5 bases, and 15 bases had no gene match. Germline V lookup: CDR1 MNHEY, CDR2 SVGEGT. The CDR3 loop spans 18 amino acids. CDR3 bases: TGTGCCAGCAGTCACCGACTAGCGGGAGAGTCGGGCCGGGAGACCCAGTACTTC. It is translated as CASSHRLAGESGRETQYF.

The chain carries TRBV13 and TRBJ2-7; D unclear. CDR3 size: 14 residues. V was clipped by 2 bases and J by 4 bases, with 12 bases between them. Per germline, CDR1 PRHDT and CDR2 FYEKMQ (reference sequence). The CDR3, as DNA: TGTGCCAGCAGCTTAACCCGAGGAGCATACGAGCAGTACTTC. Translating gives CASSLTRGAYEQYF.

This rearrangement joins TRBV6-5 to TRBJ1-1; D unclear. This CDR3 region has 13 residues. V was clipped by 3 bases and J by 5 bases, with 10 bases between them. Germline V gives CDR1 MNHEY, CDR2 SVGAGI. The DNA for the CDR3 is TGTGCCAGCAGTTATGGCATCAAGACTGAAGCTTTCTTT. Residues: CASSYGIKTEAFF.

The CDR3 loop reads CASSYHTGTGLSGANVLTF. The CDR3 DNA reads TGTGCCAGCAGTTATCATACCGGGACAGGCCTCTCTGGGGCCAACGTCCTGACTTTC. The genes are TRBV6-2 or TRBV6-3 and TRBJ2-6; 8 nucleotides align to TRBD1. The CDR3 spans 19 residues. CDR1 MNHEY and CDR2 SVGEGT come from the germline V gene. V gave up 3 bases and J gave up 0 bases; unmatched junction bases: 10.

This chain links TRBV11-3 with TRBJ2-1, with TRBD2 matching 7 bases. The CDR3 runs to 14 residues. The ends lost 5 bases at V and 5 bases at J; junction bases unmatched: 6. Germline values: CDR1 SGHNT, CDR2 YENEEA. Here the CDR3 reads CASSQGRANNEQFF. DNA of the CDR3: TGTGCCAGCAGCCAAGGGAGGGCGAACAATGAGCAGTTCTTC.

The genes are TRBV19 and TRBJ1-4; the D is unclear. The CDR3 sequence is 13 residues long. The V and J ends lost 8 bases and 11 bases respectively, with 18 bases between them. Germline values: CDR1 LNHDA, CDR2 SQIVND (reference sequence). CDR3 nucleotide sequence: TGTGCCAGTTTCTCATCCCGACCGGGGAAACTGTTTTTT. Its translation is CASFSSRPGKLFF.

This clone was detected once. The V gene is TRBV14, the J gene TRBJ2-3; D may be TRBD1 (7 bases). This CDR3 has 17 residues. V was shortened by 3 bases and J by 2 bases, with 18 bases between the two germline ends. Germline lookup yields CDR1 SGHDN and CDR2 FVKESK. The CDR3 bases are TGTGCCAGCAGCCATCGGTCAGGGGGGATTTTCACAGATACGCAGTATTTT. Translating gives CASSHRSGGIFTDTQYF.

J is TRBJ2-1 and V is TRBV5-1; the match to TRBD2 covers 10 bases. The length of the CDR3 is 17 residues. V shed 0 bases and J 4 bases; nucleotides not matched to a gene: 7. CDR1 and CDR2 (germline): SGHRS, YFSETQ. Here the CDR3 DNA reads TGCGCCAGCAGCTTGGAAGCGGGAGGGCAAAAGTACAATGAGCAGTTCTTC. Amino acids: CASSLEAGGQKYNEQFF.

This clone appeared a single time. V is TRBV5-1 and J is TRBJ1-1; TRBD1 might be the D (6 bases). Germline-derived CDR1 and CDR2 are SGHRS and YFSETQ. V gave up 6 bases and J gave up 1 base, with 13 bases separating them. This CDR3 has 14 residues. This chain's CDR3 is CASNPKTGNTEAFF. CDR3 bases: TGCGCCAGCAACCCTAAGACAGGGAACACTGAAGCTTTCTTT.

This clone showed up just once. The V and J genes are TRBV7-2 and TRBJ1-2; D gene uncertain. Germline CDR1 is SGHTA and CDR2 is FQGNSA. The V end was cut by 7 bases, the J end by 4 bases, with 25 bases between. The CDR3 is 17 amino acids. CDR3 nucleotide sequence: TGTGCCAGCACCCCAAGGAGGGAGTTCGGCGAAATCTATGGCTACACCTTC. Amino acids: CASTPRREFGEIYGYTF.

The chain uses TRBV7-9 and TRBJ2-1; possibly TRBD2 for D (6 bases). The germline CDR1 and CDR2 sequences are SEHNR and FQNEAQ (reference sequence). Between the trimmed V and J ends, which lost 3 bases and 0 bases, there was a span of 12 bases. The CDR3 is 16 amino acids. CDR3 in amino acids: CASSFESGYSYNEQFF. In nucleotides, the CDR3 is TGTGCCAGCAGCTTCGAGAGCGGGTACTCCTACAATGAGCAGTTCTTC.